The rows below give T cell receptor beta chains drawn from one sample of a study of shared clonotypes between healthy human individuals. Method: immunoSEQ multiplex PCR; TCRdb's copy keeps in-frame clones and lacks some. Of around 480,000 clones listed, 60% to 80% are singletons. Sequenced input: PBMCs. These receptors came from a woman between 35 and 50 years old in good health. Some clones in this sample may be carry-over from other donors' samples. The CDR3 runs from the conserved cysteine through the conserved F or W. The D gene is left open where the match is weak. The listing skips clone size in some rows; elsewhere it reads once, few, many or a size class.

d_call,v_call,j_call,clone_size,cdr3_nt,cdr3_aa
NA,TRBV9,TRBJ2-7,NA,TGTGCCAGCAGCGTAGATGCAGGGGACTACGAGCAGTACTTC,CASSVDAGDYEQYF
NA,TRBV10-3,TRBJ1-1,NA,TGTGCCATCAAGGCAGGTACCACTGAAGCTTTCTTT,CAIKAGTTEAFF
NA,TRBV30,TRBJ2-2,NA,TGTGCCTGGAGTGCCTCCAGGGGCACCGGGGAGCTGTTTTTT,CAWSASRGTGELFF
NA,TRBV10-3,TRBJ2-2,NA,TGTGCCATCAGTGAGTCGCAGGGCCGAACCGGGGAGCTGTTTTTT,CAISESQGRTGELFF
TRBD2,TRBV30,TRBJ2-3,once,TGTGCCTGGACTAGCGGGAGTTGGCGGGTTCGGGATACGCAGTATTTT,CAWTSGSWRVRDTQYF
TRBD1,TRBV5-1,TRBJ2-1,NA,TGCGCCAGCAGCTTGTTGGGACAGTCGAGCTCCTACAATGAGCAGTTCTTC,CASSLLGQSSSYNEQFF
NA,TRBV6-6,TRBJ1-3,NA,TGTGCCAGCAGCCCCCGTGACACCATATATTTT,CASSPRDTIYF
NA,TRBV27,TRBJ2-4,NA,TGTGCCAGCAGTCCCGCGGGGTCCAAAAACATTCAGTACTTC,CASSPAGSKNIQYF
TRBD1,TRBV10-3,TRBJ1-2,NA,TGTGCCATCAGTGAGTCGCCATTAGATAGGGGGCTTTCTAACTATGGCTACACCTTC,CAISESPLDRGLSNYGYTF
NA,TRBV15,TRBJ2-3,NA,TGTGCCACCAGCAGAGATAGGCAGGTCACAGATACGCAGTATTTT,CATSRDRQVTDTQYF
NA,TRBV30,TRBJ2-7,once,TGTGCCTGGAGTGTACTGCGGTACGAGCAGTACTTC,CAWSVLRYEQYF
NA,TRBV18,TRBJ1-2,NA,TGTGCCAGCTCACCCCCAGCGGGGACCGGCTACACCTTC,CASSPPAGTGYTF
NA,TRBV19,TRBJ1-1,once,TGTGCCAGTAGTATAATTGCGGGACCTACTAACACTGAAGCTTTCTTT,CASSIIAGPTNTEAFF
TRBD1,TRBV2,TRBJ1-2,NA,TGTGCCAGCAGTGTAGGGACAGGGACTGGCTACACCTTC,CASSVGTGTGYTF
NA,TRBV6-6,TRBJ1-1,few,TGTGCCAGCAGATCACGAGGGGACACTGAAGCTTTCTTT,CASRSRGDTEAFF
NA,TRBV18,TRBJ2-1,once,TGTGCCAGCTCACCTCCGGGGCCTGCCTACAATGAGCAGTTCTTC,CASSPPGPAYNEQFF
TRBD2,TRBV7-2,TRBJ2-3,NA,TGTGCCAGCAGCCCACATCAACCTAGCGGGAGCCGCACAGATACGCAGTATTTT,CASSPHQPSGSRTDTQYF
NA,TRBV7-8,TRBJ2-1,NA,TGTGCCAGCAGCTCGAGTGGTTCGGCGGGTAACTACAATGAGCAGTTCTTC,CASSSSGSAGNYNEQFF
TRBD2,TRBV9,TRBJ2-7,once,TGTGCCAGCAGCGTAGCGGCTAGCGGGAGTGGTGGGGTCGAGCAATACTTC,CASSVAASGSGGVEQYF
NA,TRBV19,TRBJ1-1,NA,TGTGCCAGTAGTATCCAAGGGGGTGTGGTGGGAGCTTTCTTT,CASSIQGGVVGAFF
TRBD1,TRBV27,TRBJ2-5,NA,TGTGCCAGCAGTTTATCCGGCTGGGACAGACAAGAGACCCAGTACTTC,CASSLSGWDRQETQYF
NA,TRBV2,TRBJ2-7,NA,TGTGCCAGCAGTGAATCTACAGGTCGAACCTACGAGCAGTACTTC,CASSESTGRTYEQYF
NA,TRBV27,TRBJ2-2,NA,TGTGCCAGCGGACCCTGGACGACGTATCACACCGGGGAGCTGTTTTTT,CASGPWTTYHTGELFF
NA,TRBV7-8,TRBJ1-5,NA,TGTGCCAGCAGCTTAGCCGGGGGGAGGCAGCCTAATCAGCCCCAGCATTTT,CASSLAGGRQPNQPQHF
NA,TRBV11-1,TRBJ1-2,few,TGTGCCAGCAGCTTATCTGACGAAAACTATGGCTACACCTTC,CASSLSDENYGYTF
TRBD1,TRBV28,TRBJ2-7,once,TGTGCCAGCAGGGGACAGGGCCGTGTGGGCGAGCAGTACTTC,CASRGQGRVGEQYF
TRBD2,TRBV5-4,TRBJ2-1,NA,TGTGCCAGCAGCTTTTTGGCTTCGGGGGGGGAGCAGTTCTTC,CASSFLASGGEQFF
NA,TRBV19,TRBJ1-3,NA,TGTGCCAGTAGGGACCGAGGGGATGGAAACACCATATATTTT,CASRDRGDGNTIYF
NA,TRBV28,TRBJ1-2,NA,TGTGCCAGCAGTTCACCTAACTATGGCTACACCTTC,CASSSPNYGYTF
TRBD1,TRBV18,TRBJ1-1,NA,TGTGCCAGCTCACCACGGACAGGGGAGGGGAACACTGAAGCTTTCTTT,CASSPRTGEGNTEAFF
NA,TRBV27,TRBJ2-7,NA,TGTGCCAGCAGTTTAGGCGCAGGAAAATACGAGCAGTACTTC,CASSLGAGKYEQYF
TRBD1,TRBV28,TRBJ1-1,NA,TGTGCCAGCAGTTTCATGGCAGGGGGCACTGAAGCTTTCTTT,CASSFMAGGTEAFF
TRBD1,TRBV30,TRBJ1-2,many,TGTGCCTGGAGGGGGGACAGCAAGGGCTACACCTTC,CAWRGDSKGYTF
NA,TRBV21-1,TRBJ2-1,NA,TGTGCCAGCAGCACCGAACTAGCTCCCCACAATGAGCAGTTCTTC,CASSTELAPHNEQFF
TRBD1,TRBV11-3,TRBJ2-3,NA,TGTGCCAGCAGCTTCGGGACAGTCAGCACAGATACGCAGTATTTT,CASSFGTVSTDTQYF
NA,TRBV25-1,TRBJ1-1,NA,TGTGCCAGCAGTGAGCAAAAGGGAGGGGGATACCTCGCTCCCCGCTTT,CASSEQKGGGYLAPRF
TRBD1,TRBV6-5,TRBJ2-1,NA,TGTGCCAGCACCACCGGGACAGGGGGCTACAATGAGCAGTTCTTC,CASTTGTGGYNEQFF
NA,TRBV7-2,TRBJ2-2,NA,TGTGCCAGCAGCTTAGTAGGTTTCACCGGGGAGCTGTTTTTT,CASSLVGFTGELFF
NA,TRBV5-1,TRBJ2-7,NA,TGCGCCAGCAGCTTGCTGGGAAACAGCTACGAGCAGTACTTC,CASSLLGNSYEQYF
TRBD2,TRBV19,TRBJ2-3,NA,TGTGCCAGTAGCCAGACTAGCGGCACAGATACGCAGTATTTT,CASSQTSGTDTQYF
NA,TRBV7-2,TRBJ2-5,NA,TGTGCCAGCAGCTTAAACGGGGGTCAAGAGACCCAGTACTTC,CASSLNGGQETQYF
TRBD1,TRBV7-8,TRBJ2-7,NA,TGTGCCAGCAGCACAACTGACAGGGGGAACGAGCAGTACTTC,CASSTTDRGNEQYF
TRBD1,TRBV7-9,TRBJ2-1,NA,TGTGCCAGCAGCTTGGACAGGGCCAATGAGCAGTTCTTC,CASSLDRANEQFF
NA,TRBV25-1,TRBJ2-7,NA,TGTGCCAGCAGTGAATATCTTGGGCGATCGAAGTCGGACGAGCAGTACTTC,CASSEYLGRSKSDEQYF
TRBD2,TRBV19,TRBJ2-7,NA,TGTGCCAGTAGTGCCGGGACTAGCTATTACGAGCAGTACTTC,CASSAGTSYYEQYF
NA,TRBV18,TRBJ2-2,once,TGTGCCAGCTCACCACCGGGCAGATCCACCGGGGAGCTGTTTTTT,CASSPPGRSTGELFF
TRBD1,TRBV7-9,TRBJ1-3,once,TGTGCCAGCAGCGACAACAGGGGTGGAAACACCATATATTTT,CASSDNRGGNTIYF
NA,TRBV4-3,TRBJ2-7,NA,TGCGCCAGCAGCCCGGACTGGGGGTGGGAGCAGTACTTC,CASSPDWGWEQYF
NA,TRBV18,TRBJ1-2,NA,TGTGCCAGCTCACCAAACAGGGATTCCTATGGCTACACCTTC,CASSPNRDSYGYTF